These T cell receptor beta chains were read from a single sample in a study of cytomegalovirus exposure and HLA in healthy donors. Sequencing was performed with immunoSEQ multiplex PCR; in TCRdb, only in-frame clones are kept and a portion is missing. The sample holds around 100,000 clones, 50% to 70% seen once. Sequenced sample: PBMCs. These receptors were taken from a man in his thirties or forties in good health and CMV-seropositive. Each CDR3 is given with its conserved first and last residue. D genes are given only for firm matches. A clone size is listed for some rows: how often the clone was seen (once, few, many), or a class if it is expanded.

>TRBJ2-4|TRBV23-1|few|TRBD2
CASSRTSGGALDKNIQYF
TGCGCCAGCAGTCGTACTAGCGGGGGGGCCCTGGACAAAAACATTCAGTACTTC
>TRBJ2-7|TRBV5-1|-|-
CASSWEGGAYEQYF
TGCGCCAGCAGCTGGGAGGGGGGAGCCTACGAGCAGTACTTC
>TRBJ1-2|TRBV6-5|-|TRBD1
CASSNRGPGYTF
TGTGCCAGCAGTAACAGGGGTCCCGGCTACACCTTC
>TRBJ1-2|TRBV11-2|-|TRBD1
CASSLETGGNYGYTF
TGTGCCAGCAGCTTAGAAACAGGGGGGAACTATGGCTACACCTTC
>TRBJ2-7|TRBV5-6|few|TRBD1
CASSETGGRPYEQYF
TGTGCCAGCAGCGAAACAGGGGGTCGTCCCTACGAGCAGTACTTC
>TRBJ2-3|TRBV9|-|TRBD2
CASSVGRGGGLTDTQYF
TGTGCCAGCAGCGTAGGACGGGGCGGGGGACTCACAGATACGCAGTATTTT
>TRBJ1-1|TRBV9|-|TRBD1
CASSVGTGSTEAFF
TGTGCCAGCAGCGTAGGGACAGGGAGCACTGAAGCTTTCTTT
>TRBJ2-2|TRBV1|-|-
CTSSQGGGGAGELFF
TGCACCAGCAGCCAGGGAGGCGGGGGGGCCGGGGAGCTGTTTTTT
>TRBJ2-7|TRBV2|-|TRBD1
CASRTGYSYEQYF
TGTGCCAGCAGGACAGGGTACTCCTACGAGCAGTACTTC
>TRBJ1-4|TRBV1|-|-
CTSSSPGTPATNEKLFF
TGCACCAGCAGCTCCCCCGGGACACCCGCAACTAATGAAAAACTGTTTTTT
>TRBJ1-2|TRBV6-5|few|-
CASSFPGDYGYTF
TGTGCCAGCAGTTTCCCAGGGGACTATGGCTACACCTTC
>TRBJ2-5|TRBV30|-|TRBD2
CAWSPTGLVYGTQYF
TGTGCCTGGAGTCCTACGGGACTAGTATATGGGACCCAGTACTTC
>TRBJ2-7|TRBV7-2|-|TRBD2
CASSPAGGPYEQYF
TGTGCCAGCAGCCCCGCGGGGGGGCCCTACGAGCAGTACTTC
>TRBJ2-3|TRBV2|-|TRBD2
CASSPGLAASTDTQYF
TGTGCCAGCAGCCCGGGACTAGCGGCTAGCACAGATACGCAGTATTTT
>TRBJ1-4|TRBV9|-|TRBD1
CASAGGQGGTSNEKLFF
TGTGCCAGCGCGGGGGGACAGGGCGGGACTTCTAATGAAAAACTGTTTTTT
>TRBJ1-5|TRBV6-5|few|-
CASSARGISNQPQHF
TGTGCCAGCAGTGCCCGGGGGATTAGCAATCAGCCCCAGCATTTT
>TRBJ2-1|TRBV5-6|once|-
CASSSSPGSYEQFF
TGTGCCAGCAGCTCGAGCCCGGGAAGTTACGAGCAGTTCTTC